This TCR beta chain was retrieved from a study of cytomegalovirus exposure and HLA in healthy donors. The PCR was carried out with 60 Vbeta primers and 13 Jbeta primers. TCRdb's copy holds only in-frame clones and misses some; the assay was immunoSEQ multiplex PCR. This sample has some 140,000 clones, with 70% to 80% found just once. The CDR3 is 15 residues long. Deletions cut 8 bases from V and 6 bases from J, with 22 bases between. Germline V gives CDR1 MNHNS, CDR2 SASEGT. The genes are TRBV6-1 and TRBJ1-2; tentatively, D is TRBD1 (5 bases). The source material was PBMCs. This clonotype was obtained from a man aged 30 to 45 in good health and CMV-seronegative. This CDR3 is CASLPPRGYSNGYTF. The CDR3 DNA is TGTGCCAGCCTCCCTCCGCGGGGGTACAGCAATGGCTACACCTTC.